The 8 T cell receptor beta chains in this list originate from one sample, sequenced in a study of shared clonotypes between healthy human individuals. Cells designated naive CD8 were CD45RO-negative and were positively selected for CCR7, with terminally differentiated effector memory CD45RA+ cells excluded. The assay was immunoSEQ multiplex PCR, and TCRdb's table has in-frame clones only and misses some. The sample lists hundreds of thousands of clones, approximately 96% occurring once. The sequencing input was naive CD8+ T cells sorted from blood. These receptor sequences come from a woman in her twenties or thirties in good health.

The chain joins TRBV29-1 to TRBJ2-1; 11 bases line up with TRBD2. J lost 5 bases, V lost 6 bases, and 3 bases had no gene match. This CDR3 contains 13 residues. Germline CDR1 and CDR2: SQVTM and ANQGSEA. The CDR3 bases are TGCAGCGTCCCGGGACTAGCGGACAATGAGCAGTTCTTC. Protein: CSVPGLADNEQFF.

The rearrangement uses TRBV16 and TRBJ2-5; no definite D call. The CDR3 is made up of 13 amino acids. V lost 4 bases to trimming and J lost 0 bases, with 6 bases between them. Germline lookup yields CDR1 KGHSY and CDR2 FQNENV. The chain's CDR3 is CASSPGHQETQYF. In nucleotides, the CDR3 is TGTGCCAGCAGCCCCGGTCACCAAGAGACCCAGTACTTC.

The chain has TRBV27 and TRBJ2-4, with 9 bases identical to TRBD1. There are 15 residues in the CDR3. The junction had 8 bases not matched to a gene; V was cut back by 5 bases and J by 6 bases. The V gene's germline CDR1 is MNHEY and CDR2 SMNVEV (reference sequence). The CDR3 DNA follows: TGTGCCAGCAGTCCCGGGACAGGGTCTCGAAACATTCAGTACTTC. It is translated as CASSPGTGSRNIQYF.

This clone appeared a single time. This rearrangement joins TRBV25-1 to TRBJ1-1; TRBD1 aligns across 7 bases. The CDR3 has 13 residues. Trimming at V came to 2 bases and at J to 7 bases, leaving 4 bases not matched to a gene. Germline CDR1 is MGHDK and CDR2 is SYGVNS. This chain's CDR3 is CASSETDRSEAFF. The CDR3 DNA follows: TGTGCCAGCAGTGAAACGGACAGGAGTGAAGCTTTCTTT.

The chain has TRBV18 and TRBJ2-7; D may be TRBD2 (5 bases). The CDR3 is 14 amino acids. The germline V gene has CDR1 KGHSH and CDR2 LQKENI. Trimming cost V 3 bases and J 3 bases, with 12 bases left between them. The CDR3 reads CASSPGSYLYEQYF. The CDR3 DNA reads as TGTGCCAGCTCACCGGGGAGTTACCTCTACGAGCAGTACTTC.

The chain joins TRBV27 to TRBJ2-1, with TRBD2 matching over 15 bases. Looked up from germline, CDR1 is MNHEY and CDR2 is SMNVEV (reference sequence). J lost 4 bases, V lost 5 bases, and 3 bases had no gene match. The length of the CDR3 is 16 residues. Written as DNA, the CDR3 is TGTGCCAGCAGTGATGGACTAGCGGGAGGGTACAATGAGCAGTTCTTC. This gives the protein CASSDGLAGGYNEQFF.

V is TRBV11-2 and J is TRBJ2-7; D is tentatively TRBD1 or TRBD2 (6 bases each). The germline V gene encodes CDR1 SGHAT and CDR2 FQNNGV. CDR3 length equals 12 residues. Trimming removed 5 bases at V and 5 bases at J, with 10 bases between. CDR3 in DNA: TGTGCCAGCAGCCCCGGGGGCCACGAGCAGTACTTC. Its protein product is CASSPGGHEQYF.

The gene calls are TRBV27 and TRBJ1-4; D is ambiguous. The CDR3 sequence is 15 residues long. The germline V gene has CDR1 MNHEY and CDR2 SMNVEV (reference sequence). V dropped 4 bases and J dropped 5 bases, with 14 bases sitting between them. DNA for the CDR3: TGTGCCAGCAGTTCCTACAGAGTTCTAAATGAAAAACTGTTTTTT. Translating gives CASSSYRVLNEKLFF.